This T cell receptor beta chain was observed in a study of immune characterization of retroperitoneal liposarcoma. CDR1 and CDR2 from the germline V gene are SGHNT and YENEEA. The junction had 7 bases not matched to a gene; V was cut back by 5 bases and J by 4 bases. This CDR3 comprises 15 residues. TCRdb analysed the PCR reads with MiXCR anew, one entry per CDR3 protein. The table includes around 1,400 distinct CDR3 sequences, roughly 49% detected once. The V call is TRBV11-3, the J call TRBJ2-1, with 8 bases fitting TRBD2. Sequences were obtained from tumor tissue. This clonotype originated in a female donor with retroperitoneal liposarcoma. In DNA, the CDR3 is TGTGCCAGCAGCCCTATAGCGGGATCTTACAATGAGCAGTTCTTC. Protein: CASSPIAGSYNEQFF.